The next 14 T cell receptor beta chains were all read from a single sample in a study of cytomegalovirus exposure and HLA in healthy donors. Primers for the PCR totalled 60 Vbeta and 13 Jbeta. Method: immunoSEQ multiplex PCR; TCRdb's copy keeps in-frame clones and lacks some. The sample lists about 120,000 clones, about 80% seen once, with under 3.5% in the top ten. The source material was PBMCs. The receptors here all came from a male donor in good health and CMV-seronegative.

V gene TRBV28 combines with J gene TRBJ2-7; 7 nucleotides agree with TRBD2. The CDR3 has 15 residues. Losses at the gene ends were 7 bases for V and 0 bases for J; bases not matched to a gene: 9. Germline loops: CDR1 MDHEN, CDR2 SYDVKM. CDR3 protein: CASTPSGGSSYEQYF. CDR3 sequence (DNA): TGTGCCAGCACCCCGTCGGGGGGATCCTCCTACGAGCAGTACTTC.

This chain uses TRBV4-2 with TRBJ2-1; no clear D. Germline CDR1 and CDR2: LGHNA and YNFKEQ. This CDR3 has 12 amino acids. With 5 bases removed from V and 8 bases from J, the gap between germline ends came to 10 bases. As DNA, the CDR3 is TGTGCCAGCAGCGGCCCGCCTGATGAGCAGTTCTTC. Amino acid sequence: CASSGPPDEQFF.

The chain uses TRBV7-6 and TRBJ2-7; TRBD1 is a possible D gene (6 bases). Trimming took off 5 bases at V and 6 bases at J, with 20 bases between the two ends. Per the germline V gene, CDR1 is SGHVS and CDR2 is FNYEAQ. The CDR3 covers 15 residues. CDR3 protein: CASSNDGTRPLEQYF. Written as DNA, the CDR3 is TGTGCCAGCAGCAATGACGGGACAAGGCCCCTCGAGCAGTACTTC.

This chain joins TRBV28 and TRBJ2-5, with D possibly TRBD1 on 6 matching bases. The J call may be in error: the DNA end matches TRBJ2-7 better. There are 19 residues in the CDR3. Germline V gene lookup returns CDR1 MDHEN and CDR2 SYDVKM. DNA of the CDR3: TGTGCCAGCAGGGGGCCGGGACATGGGAGCAAAGTACACTCCTACGAGCAGTACTTC. Translated, it gives CASRGPGHGSKVHSYEQYF.

This clone showed up just once. The rearrangement joins TRBV25-1 to TRBJ2-1; 9 nucleotides align to TRBD2. With V trimmed by 4 bases and J by 7 bases, 2 bases remained unmatched. The CDR3 is 13 amino acids. From germline, CDR1 is MGHDK and CDR2 SYGVNS. In nucleotides, the CDR3 is TGTGCCAGCAGTGTAACTAGCGGGAATGAGCAGTTCTTC. It is translated as CASSVTSGNEQFF.

The genes are TRBV14 and TRBJ2-7; D gene ambiguous. The CDR3 is 13 amino acids. In germline, CDR1 is SGHDN, CDR2 FVKESK. V gave up 1 base and J gave up 0 bases, with 4 bases separating them. In nucleotides, the CDR3 is TGTGCCAGCAGCCAAGGACACTCCTACGAGCAGTACTTC. Its protein product is CASSQGHSYEQYF.

The chain is built from TRBV10-3 and TRBJ2-7, with 10 bases fitting TRBD1. The CDR3 loop spans 17 amino acids. Trimming removed 7 bases from V and 3 bases from J; junction bases left unmatched: 15. Per germline, CDR1 ENHRY and CDR2 SYGVKD. The CDR3 region is CAITQGTGDPKDYEQYF. CDR3 nucleotide sequence: TGTGCCATCACCCAGGGGACAGGGGACCCGAAAGACTACGAGCAGTACTTC.

The chain joins TRBV2 to TRBJ1-2, with a possible D match to TRBD1 (6 bases). The CDR3 has 14 amino acids. Between the trimmed V and J ends, which lost 7 bases and 7 bases, there was a span of 19 bases. Germline CDR1 reads SNHLY; CDR2 reads FYNNEI. The DNA for the CDR3 is TGTGCCAGCAAGGAGGACAGCTCCCCCCTTGGCTACACCTTC. Protein: CASKEDSSPLGYTF.

The chain carries TRBV27 and TRBJ2-1; a weak D match, TRBD1 (6 bases). V was cut by 6 bases and J by 8 bases, with 26 bases left in between. This CDR3 has 17 residues. Germline CDR1 is MNHEY and CDR2 is SMNVEV (reference sequence). CDR3 sequence (DNA): TGTGCCAGCAGCCCCGCCCCTTTCAGGGGCCCTAGTGATGAGCAGTTCTTC. This translates into CASSPAPFRGPSDEQFF.

The V and J genes are TRBV29-1 and TRBJ1-2; TRBD1 might be the D (6 bases). The V end was cut by 7 bases, the J end by 7 bases, with 19 bases between. CDR1 is SQVTM, CDR2 ANQGSEA, per germline. The CDR3 is 13 residues long. The CDR3 DNA reads TGCAGCGGCCGGTCGGGGGGCGACTCTGGCTACACCTTC. Translating it yields CSGRSGGDSGYTF.

V is TRBV5-1 and J is TRBJ1-6; weak D call: TRBD1 (6 bases). The CDR3 is 15 residues long. Trimming took off 3 bases at V and 9 bases at J, with 16 bases between the two ends. Germline CDR1 and CDR2: SGHRS and YFSETQ. CDR3 loop: CASSSDGQRTSPLHF. In nucleotides, the CDR3 is TGCGCCAGCAGCTCGGACGGACAGAGGACTTCACCCCTCCACTTT.

The chain joins TRBV4-3 to TRBJ2-5, with D possibly matching TRBD2 (5 bases). The CDR3 covers 17 residues. The germline V gene encodes CDR1 LGHNA and CDR2 YSLEER. V dropped 2 bases and J dropped 5 bases, with 21 bases sitting between them. The CDR3 nucleotides read TGCGCCAGCAGCCAAATCACGCGTTCGGGGAATCTGGAGACCCAGTACTTC. Protein sequence: CASSQITRSGNLETQYF.

This clone was detected only once. The chain recombines TRBV7-3 with TRBJ2-7; no reliable D call. V was trimmed by 5 bases and J by 3 bases, leaving 11 bases between them. Germline loops: CDR1 SGHTA, CDR2 FQGTGA. CDR3 size: 13 residues. The CDR3 sequence: CASSRSPFYEQYF. DNA for the CDR3: TGTGCCAGCAGCCGTTCCCCCTTCTACGAGCAGTACTTC.

This clone was recorded only once. The chain links TRBV9 to TRBJ2-5; TRBD1 is a possible D gene (5 bases). Judging by the DNA end, TRBJ2-7 fits better; the J call may be wrong. The CDR3 length is 14 residues. CDR1 is SGDLS, CDR2 YYNGEE, per germline. As DNA, the CDR3 is TGTGCCAGCAGCGTAGGTAGCAGGGACTACGAGCAGTACTTC. It is translated as CASSVGSRDYEQYF.